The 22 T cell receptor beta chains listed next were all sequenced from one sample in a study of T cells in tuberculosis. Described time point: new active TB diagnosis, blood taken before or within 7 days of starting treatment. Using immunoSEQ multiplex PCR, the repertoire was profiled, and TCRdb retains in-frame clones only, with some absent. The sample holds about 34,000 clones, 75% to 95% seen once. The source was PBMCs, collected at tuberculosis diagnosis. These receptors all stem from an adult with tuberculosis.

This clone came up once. CDR3 sequence (DNA): TGTGCCAGCAGGCAGCAGGGGTCCTTGACGGGAGAGACCCAGTACTTC. Translating it yields CASRQQGSLTGETQYF. The chain carries TRBV2 and TRBJ2-5; D is possibly TRBD1 (6 bases). V lost 6 bases and J lost 4, with 21 bases in between. CDR3 length: 16 residues. The germline V gene has CDR1 SNHLY and CDR2 FYNNEI.

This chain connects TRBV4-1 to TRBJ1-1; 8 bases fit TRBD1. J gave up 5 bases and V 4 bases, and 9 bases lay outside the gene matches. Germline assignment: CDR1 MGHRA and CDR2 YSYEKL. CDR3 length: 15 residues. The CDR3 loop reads CASSPPTGVWTEAFF. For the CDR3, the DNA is TGCGCCAGCAGCCCCCCGACAGGGGTTTGGACTGAAGCTTTCTTT.

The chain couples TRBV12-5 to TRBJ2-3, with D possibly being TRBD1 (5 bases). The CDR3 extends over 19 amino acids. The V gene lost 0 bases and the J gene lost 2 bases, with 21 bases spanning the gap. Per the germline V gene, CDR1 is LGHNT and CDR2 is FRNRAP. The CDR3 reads CASGLVPLDSLKVTDTQYF. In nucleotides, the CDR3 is TGTGCTAGTGGTTTGGTACCCTTAGACAGTCTGAAGGTCACAGATACGCAGTATTTT.

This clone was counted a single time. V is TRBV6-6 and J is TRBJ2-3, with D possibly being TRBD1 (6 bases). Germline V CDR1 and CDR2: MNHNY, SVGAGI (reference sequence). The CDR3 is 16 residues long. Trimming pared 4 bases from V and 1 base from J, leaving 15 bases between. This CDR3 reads CASSSLTQGRTDTQYF. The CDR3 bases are TGTGCCAGCAGTTCCCTAACGCAGGGGCGCACAGATACGCAGTATTTT.

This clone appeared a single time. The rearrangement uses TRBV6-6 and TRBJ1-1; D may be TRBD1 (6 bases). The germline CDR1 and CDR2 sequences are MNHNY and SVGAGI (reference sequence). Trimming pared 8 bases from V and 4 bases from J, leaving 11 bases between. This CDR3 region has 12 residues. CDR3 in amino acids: CASHRDPTEAFF. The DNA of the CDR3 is TGTGCCAGCCACAGGGATCCCACTGAAGCTTTCTTT.

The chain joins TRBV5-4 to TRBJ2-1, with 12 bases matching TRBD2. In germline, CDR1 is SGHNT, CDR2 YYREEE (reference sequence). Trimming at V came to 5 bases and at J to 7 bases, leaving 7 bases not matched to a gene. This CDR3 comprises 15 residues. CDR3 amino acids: CASRLAGGPRNEQFF. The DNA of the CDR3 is TGTGCCAGCAGGCTAGCGGGGGGGCCACGGAATGAGCAGTTCTTC.

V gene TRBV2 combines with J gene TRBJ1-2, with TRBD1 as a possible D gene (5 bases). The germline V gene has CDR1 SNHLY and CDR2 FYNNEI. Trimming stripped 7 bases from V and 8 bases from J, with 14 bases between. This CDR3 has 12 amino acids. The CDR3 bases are TGTGCCAGCACCGAAACAGGCAGCGGCTACACCTTC. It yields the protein CASTETGSGYTF.

The DNA of the CDR3 is TGTGCCATCAGTGATGGCATGGTAAACACAGATACGCAGTATTTT. It encodes CAISDGMVNTDTQYF. This chain joins TRBV10-3 and TRBJ2-3, with no clear D. The V gene lost 3 bases and the J gene lost 2 bases, with 12 bases spanning the gap. The germline CDR1 and CDR2 sequences are ENHRY and SYGVKD. The CDR3 has 15 amino acids.

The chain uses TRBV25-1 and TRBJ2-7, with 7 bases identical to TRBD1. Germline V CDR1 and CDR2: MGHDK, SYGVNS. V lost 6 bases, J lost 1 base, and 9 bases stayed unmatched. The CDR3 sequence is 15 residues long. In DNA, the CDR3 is TGTGCCAGCAGCGGGGCCGGGACAGCTTCCTACGAGCAGTACTTC. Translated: CASSGAGTASYEQYF.

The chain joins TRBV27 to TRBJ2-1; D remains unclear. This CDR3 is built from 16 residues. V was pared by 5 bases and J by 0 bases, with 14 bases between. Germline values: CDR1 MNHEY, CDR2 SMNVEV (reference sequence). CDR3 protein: CASSPLGRSSYNEQFF. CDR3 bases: TGTGCCAGCAGTCCCCTTGGCCGAAGCTCCTACAATGAGCAGTTCTTC.

The CDR3 DNA sequence: TGTGCCAGCACTGAACAGCCGAACACCGGGGAGCTGTTTTTT. Amino acid sequence: CASTEQPNTGELFF. The chain carries TRBV6-4 and TRBJ2-2; D unclear. CDR1 and CDR2 (germline): MRHNA, SNTAGT. CDR3 length: 14 amino acids. The germline V and J ends were trimmed by 7 bases and 0 bases, with 9 bases remaining between them.

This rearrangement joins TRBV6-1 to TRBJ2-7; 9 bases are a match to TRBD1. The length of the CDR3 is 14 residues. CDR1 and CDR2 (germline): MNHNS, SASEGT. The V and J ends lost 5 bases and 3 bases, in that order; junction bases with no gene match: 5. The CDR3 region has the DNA TGTGCCAGCAGTCAGGGACAGGGCCTCTACGAGCAGTACTTC. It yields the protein CASSQGQGLYEQYF.

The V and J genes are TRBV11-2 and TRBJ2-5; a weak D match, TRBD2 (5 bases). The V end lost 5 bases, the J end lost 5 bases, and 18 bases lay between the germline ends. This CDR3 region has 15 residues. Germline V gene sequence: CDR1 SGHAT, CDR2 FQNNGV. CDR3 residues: CASSKEERLRETQYF. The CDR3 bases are TGTGCCAGCAGCAAGGAGGAGCGGCTACGGGAGACCCAGTACTTC.

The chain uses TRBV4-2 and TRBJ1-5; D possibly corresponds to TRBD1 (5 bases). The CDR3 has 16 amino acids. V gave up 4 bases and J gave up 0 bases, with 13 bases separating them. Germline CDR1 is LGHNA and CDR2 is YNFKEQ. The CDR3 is CASSLRGGDSNQPQHF. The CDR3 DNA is TGTGCCAGCAGCCTCCGGGGGGGGGATAGCAATCAGCCCCAGCATTTT.

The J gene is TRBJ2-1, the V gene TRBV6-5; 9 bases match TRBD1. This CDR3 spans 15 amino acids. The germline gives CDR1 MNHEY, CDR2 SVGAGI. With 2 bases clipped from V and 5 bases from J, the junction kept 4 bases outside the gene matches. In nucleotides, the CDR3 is TGTGCCAGCAGTTACACGGGACAGGGTAACAATGAGCAGTTCTTC. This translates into CASSYTGQGNNEQFF.

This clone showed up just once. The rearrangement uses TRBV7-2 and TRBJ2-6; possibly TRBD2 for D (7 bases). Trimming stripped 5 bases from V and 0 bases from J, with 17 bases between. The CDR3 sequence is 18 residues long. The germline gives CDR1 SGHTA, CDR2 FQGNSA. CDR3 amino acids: CASSRSGGGFSGANVLTF. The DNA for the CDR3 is TGTGCCAGCAGCCGGAGCGGCGGGGGCTTCTCTGGGGCCAACGTCCTGACTTTC.

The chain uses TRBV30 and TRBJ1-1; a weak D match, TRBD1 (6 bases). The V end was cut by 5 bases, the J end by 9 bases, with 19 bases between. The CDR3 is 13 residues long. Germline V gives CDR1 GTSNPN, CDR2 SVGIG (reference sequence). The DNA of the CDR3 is TGTGCCTGGGGTGGGGGCAGGGGAGATAAAGCTTTCTTT. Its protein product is CAWGGGRGDKAFF.

The CDR3 nucleotides read TGTGCCAGCAGCTTACGGAGTACAGGGGGGTACGAGCAGTACTTC. Translating gives CASSLRSTGGYEQYF. The chain couples TRBV11-2 to TRBJ2-7; 8 nucleotides align to TRBD1. CDR1 is SGHAT, CDR2 FQNNGV, per germline. The trim removed 2 bases at V and 4 bases at J, leaving 7 bases unmatched. The CDR3 is made up of 15 amino acids.

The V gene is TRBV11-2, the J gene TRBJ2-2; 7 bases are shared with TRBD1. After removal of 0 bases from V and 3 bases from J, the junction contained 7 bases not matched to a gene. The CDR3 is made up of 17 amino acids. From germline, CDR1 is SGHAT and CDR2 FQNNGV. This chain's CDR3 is CASSLEFGQVDTGELFF. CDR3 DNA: TGTGCCAGCAGCTTAGAGTTCGGACAGGTGGACACCGGGGAGCTGTTTTTT.

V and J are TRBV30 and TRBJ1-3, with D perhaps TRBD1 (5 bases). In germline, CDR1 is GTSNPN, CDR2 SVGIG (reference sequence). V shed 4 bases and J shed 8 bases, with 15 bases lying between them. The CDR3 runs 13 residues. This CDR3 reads CAWTIKGLDTIYF. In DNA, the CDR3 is TGTGCCTGGACCATCAAGGGGTTGGACACCATATATTTT.

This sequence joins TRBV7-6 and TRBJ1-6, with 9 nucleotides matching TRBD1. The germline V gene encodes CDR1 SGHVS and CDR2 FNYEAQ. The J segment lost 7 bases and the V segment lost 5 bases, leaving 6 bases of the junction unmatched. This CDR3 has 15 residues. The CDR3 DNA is TGTGCCAGCAGCCAAACCGGGACAGGGAATTCACCCCTCCACTTT. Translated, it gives CASSQTGTGNSPLHF.

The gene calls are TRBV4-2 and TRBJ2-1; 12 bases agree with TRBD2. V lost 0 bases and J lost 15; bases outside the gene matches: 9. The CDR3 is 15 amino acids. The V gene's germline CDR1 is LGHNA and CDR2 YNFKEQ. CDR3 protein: CASSQDSSTSGGMFF. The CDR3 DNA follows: TGTGCCAGCAGCCAAGATAGTTCAACTAGCGGGGGGATGTTCTTC.